The T cell receptor beta chain under discussion was sequenced for a study of T cells in Graves' hyperthyroidism and ophthalmopathy. Study-level background: At the time of initial diagnosis and before any treatment, peripheral blood was collected.

Study conclusions and caveats: The blood repertoire included most of the expanded thyroid clonotypes above 0.001. Median prediction lead before ophthalmopathy onset was about 6.7 months with the model.

This clonotype was observed once. The antigen is not known. Being one base from a much bigger clone, this may be a read error. The investigators amplified TCR beta CDR3 regions from RNA transcripts. The HTBI primer set drove a first-round RT-PCR of the TCR CDR3. TCRdb redid the calling of the multiplex PCR reads with MiXCR, one entry per CDR3 protein. The sample lists approximately 330,000 distinct CDR3 sequences, approximately 14% occurring once. Per germline, CDR1 SNHLY and CDR2 FYNNEI. The length of the CDR3 is 12 residues. The specimen was blood. The TCR originated in a woman aged 40 to 50 with Graves' ophthalmopathy. The V and J genes are TRBV2 and TRBJ2-5, with D unresolved. CDR3 region: CASTEHLRAQYF. In DNA, the CDR3 is TGTGCCAGCACTGAACATCTCCGTGCCCAGTACTTC.